A selection of T cell receptor beta chains follows, all from one sample in a study of blood T cell repertoires in COVID-19. Sequencing used immunoSEQ multiplex PCR; TCRdb keeps in-frame clones, though not all of them. The table includes 150,000 to 200,000 clones, roughly 89% detected once. Specimen: peripheral blood. Every receptor here comes from a human donor in a cohort sampled during active COVID-19. The CDR3 runs from the conserved cysteine through the conserved F or W. D genes are given only for firm matches. A row's size may be missing; if present it is once, few, many or a size class.

TRBV3-1/TRBV3-2	TRBJ1-6	-	few	CASSPTGLYSPLHF	TGTGCCAGCAGCCCAACAGGGCTATATTCACCCCTCCACTTT
TRBV28	TRBJ1-2	-	-	CASRLTAGSYGYTF	TGTGCCAGCAGATTGACCGCGGGGAGCTATGGCTACACCTTC
TRBV25-1	TRBJ1-1	-	-	CASSVYYDLNTEAFF	TGTGCCAGCAGTGTTTACTACGATTTGAACACTGAAGCTTTCTTT
TRBV7-3	TRBJ2-5	TRBD1	-	CASSLRGGSQETQYF	TGTGCCAGCAGCTTAAGAGGGGGCAGCCAAGAGACCCAGTACTTC
TRBV6-6	TRBJ2-7	-	-	CASSTGPPEYEQYF	TGTGCCAGCAGCACTGGCCCCCCGGAGTACGAGCAGTACTTC
TRBV30	TRBJ2-5	TRBD2	once	CAWSSSGTNQETQYF	TGTGCCTGGAGTTCCAGCGGGACTAACCAAGAGACCCAGTACTTC
TRBV28	TRBJ1-5	-	once	CASSLGRVSQPQHF	TGTGCCAGCAGTTTGGGGAGGGTGAGTCAGCCCCAGCATTTT
TRBV30	TRBJ1-5	TRBD1	-	CAWSRQGGNQPQHF	TGTGCCTGGAGTCGGCAGGGGGGCAATCAGCCCCAGCATTTT
TRBV7-3	TRBJ1-6	-	-	CASSLTPQSPLHF	TGTGCCAGCAGCTTAACCCCTCAGTCTCCCCTCCACTTT
TRBV11-3	TRBJ2-7	TRBD2	once	CASSSFLAGGYEQYF	TGTGCCAGCAGCTCCTTCCTAGCGGGAGGCTACGAGCAGTACTTC
TRBV3-1/TRBV3-2	TRBJ2-5	TRBD2	-	CASSPSLLPGSGRETQYF	TGTGCCAGCAGCCCATCGTTACTCCCGGGTAGCGGGAGGGAGACCCAGTACTTC
TRBV5-1	TRBJ1-1	-	-	CASSFESGALNTEAFF	TGCGCCAGCAGCTTCGAGTCAGGCGCCCTGAACACTGAAGCTTTCTTT
TRBV6-6	TRBJ2-7	-	-	CASSQLRSYEQYF	TGTGCCAGCAGTCAACTACGATCCTACGAGCAGTACTTC
TRBV9	TRBJ1-6	TRBD1	-	CASSVRTGGSPLHF	TGTGCCAGCAGCGTTCGGACAGGAGGGTCACCCCTCCACTTT
TRBV2	TRBJ2-3	TRBD2	-	CASSQRAGEGDTQYF	TGTGCCAGCAGTCAGCGAGCGGGAGAGGGCGATACGCAGTATTTT
TRBV7-3	TRBJ1-6	TRBD1	-	CASSLTFRGQGSPLHF	TGTGCCAGCAGCTTAACATTCAGGGGGCAGGGTTCACCCCTCCACTTT
TRBV5-3	TRBJ1-5	TRBD1	-	CARSLEDRGLIRSNQPQHF	TGTGCCAGAAGCTTGGAGGACAGGGGGCTTATCCGTAGCAATCAGCCCCAGCATTTT
TRBV6-6	TRBJ2-3	-	-	CASSSGDTQYF	TGTGCCAGCAGTTCGGGAGATACGCAGTATTTT
TRBV7-9	TRBJ1-6	-	-	CASSLYRGNSPLHF	TGTGCCAGCAGCTTATATAGGGGGAATTCACCCCTCCACTTT
TRBV4-1	TRBJ1-4	TRBD1	-	CASSQGDRDEKLFF	TGCGCCAGCAGCCAAGGGGACAGGGACGAAAAACTGTTTTTT
TRBV6-1	TRBJ2-7	TRBD1	-	CASSDPGDSGLPKQYF	TGTGCCAGCAGTGACCCCGGGGACAGCGGCCTACCGAAGCAGTACTTC
TRBV24-1	TRBJ2-1	TRBD1	-	CATSDSSGTGTYNEQFF	TGTGCCACCAGTGATAGTTCCGGGACAGGGACTTACAATGAGCAGTTCTTC
TRBV10-3	TRBJ1-6	-	-	CAISESTGKLAPLHF	TGTGCCATCAGTGAGTCAACAGGGAAGTTGGCGCCCCTCCACTTT
TRBV28	TRBJ1-3	TRBD1	-	CASTRQGLTGNTIYF	TGTGCCAGCACCAGACAGGGGTTGACTGGAAACACCATATATTTT
TRBV6-5	TRBJ2-7	TRBD2	-	CASSSRGSGVDEQYF	TGTGCCAGCAGTTCCCGCGGGAGCGGGGTGGACGAGCAGTACTTC
TRBV5-1	TRBJ2-5	TRBD1	-	CASSFQGARQETQYF	TGCGCCAGCAGCTTCCAGGGGGCCCGACAAGAGACCCAGTACTTC
TRBV19	TRBJ1-5	TRBD1	-	CASRFRDRGTNQPQHF	TGTGCCAGTCGTTTCCGGGACAGGGGGACTAATCAGCCCCAGCATTTT
TRBV3-1/TRBV3-2	TRBJ2-5	-	-	CASSLRLGGGRETQYF	TGTGCCAGCAGCCTTCGTCTGGGGGGAGGTCGGGAGACCCAGTACTTC
TRBV6-5	TRBJ2-7	TRBD2	once	CASSYGGEQYF	TGTGCCAGCAGTTATGGGGGGGAACAGTACTTC
TRBV11-3	TRBJ1-1	TRBD1	-	CASSSLIPDREGEATEAFF	TGTGCCAGCAGCTCGCTGATCCCGGACAGGGAAGGAGAGGCCACTGAAGCTTTCTTT
TRBV27	TRBJ1-5	TRBD1	once	CASSSPRDRLNQPQHF	TGTGCCAGCAGTTCTCCCCGGGACAGGCTCAATCAGCCCCAGCATTTT
TRBV7-9	TRBJ1-4	TRBD1	-	CASSLSGGIDEKLFF	TGTGCCAGCAGCTTATCAGGGGGCATCGATGAAAAACTGTTTTTT
TRBV19	TRBJ2-1	TRBD2	-	CASSPSGVYNEQFF	TGTGCCAGTAGCCCCAGCGGGGTCTACAATGAGCAGTTCTTC
TRBV4-1	TRBJ1-1	-	-	CASSQGDTYTEAFF	TGCGCCAGCAGCCAAGGGGACACTTACACTGAAGCTTTCTTT
TRBV7-9	TRBJ2-4	TRBD2	once	CASSSVGEGRDIQYF	TGTGCCAGCTCTTCTGTGGGGGAGGGAAGGGACATTCAGTACTTC
TRBV19	TRBJ2-2	-	-	CASSTGPERASFTGELFF	TGTGCCAGTAGTACGGGGCCAGAGCGGGCGTCGTTCACCGGGGAGCTGTTTTTT
TRBV5-4	TRBJ1-2	-	-	CASSQPGGIGYGYTF	TGTGCCAGCAGCCAACCGGGGGGGATAGGCTATGGCTACACCTTC
TRBV2	TRBJ2-7	TRBD2	-	CASSLNPGLAISF	TGTGCCAGCAGTCTAAATCCGGGACTAGCGATTTCCTTC
TRBV5-4	TRBJ1-2	-	-	CASSPVVGGGAGYGYTF	TGTGCCAGCAGCCCGGTGGTGGGGGGAGGGGCTGGCTATGGCTACACCTTC
TRBV27	TRBJ1-1	-	-	CASSLSRDTEAFF	TGTGCCAGCAGTTTATCACGGGACACTGAAGCTTTCTTT
TRBV29-1	TRBJ2-3	-	once	CSVERPVSDTQYF	TGCAGCGTTGAGCGGCCGGTTTCAGATACGCAGTATTTT
TRBV21-1	TRBJ2-3	-	-	CASSCLASTDTQYF	TGTGCCAGCAGCTGTCTAGCGAGCACAGATACGCAGTATTTT
TRBV30	TRBJ2-7	-	-	CAWSPGRRSYEQYF	TGTGCCTGGAGTCCCGGCAGGCGTTCCTACGAGCAGTACTTC
TRBV30	TRBJ1-5	-	-	CAWSVAISNQPQHF	TGTGCCTGGAGTGTAGCGATTAGCAATCAGCCCCAGCATTTT
TRBV2	TRBJ2-7	TRBD1	-	CASSAGQGSYEQYF	TGTGCCAGCAGCGCAGGACAGGGCTCCTACGAGCAGTACTTC
TRBV3-1/TRBV3-2	TRBJ2-7	-	-	CASSGDQGSYEQYF	TGTGCCAGCAGCGGGGATCAGGGCTCCTACGAGCAGTACTTC
TRBV6-2/TRBV6-3	TRBJ2-1	TRBD2	-	CASSYSITGGKHNEQFF	TGTGCCAGCAGTTACTCGATAACGGGGGGAAAACACAATGAGCAGTTCTTC